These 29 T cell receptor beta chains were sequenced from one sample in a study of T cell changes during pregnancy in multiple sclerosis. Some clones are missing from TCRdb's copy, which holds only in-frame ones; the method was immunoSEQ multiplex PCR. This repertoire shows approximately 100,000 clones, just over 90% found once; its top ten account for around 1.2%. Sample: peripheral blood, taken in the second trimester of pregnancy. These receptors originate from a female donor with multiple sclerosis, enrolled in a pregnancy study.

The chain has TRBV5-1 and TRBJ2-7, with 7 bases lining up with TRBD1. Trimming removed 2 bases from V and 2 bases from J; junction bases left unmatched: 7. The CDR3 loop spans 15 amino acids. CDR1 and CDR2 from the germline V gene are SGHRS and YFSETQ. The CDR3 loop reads CASSFKAGGTYEQYF. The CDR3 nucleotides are TGCGCCAGCAGCTTTAAAGCAGGGGGAACCTACGAGCAGTACTTC.

For the CDR3, the DNA is TGTGCCAGCAGCTTAGTAGCCTACAATGAGCAGTTCTTC. Translated, it gives CASSLVAYNEQFF. J is TRBJ2-1 and V is TRBV7-6; no clear D. The V end lost 1 base, the J end lost 2 bases, and 3 bases lay between the germline ends. Per the germline V gene, CDR1 is SGHVS and CDR2 is FNYEAQ. The CDR3 consists of 13 residues.

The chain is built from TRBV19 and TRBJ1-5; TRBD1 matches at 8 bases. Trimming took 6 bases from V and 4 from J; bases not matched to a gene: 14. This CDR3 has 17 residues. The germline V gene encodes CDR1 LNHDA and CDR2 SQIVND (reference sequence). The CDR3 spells CASSPDRAQLGNQPQHF. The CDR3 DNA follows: TGTGCCAGTAGCCCGGACAGGGCTCAGTTAGGGAATCAGCCCCAGCATTTT.

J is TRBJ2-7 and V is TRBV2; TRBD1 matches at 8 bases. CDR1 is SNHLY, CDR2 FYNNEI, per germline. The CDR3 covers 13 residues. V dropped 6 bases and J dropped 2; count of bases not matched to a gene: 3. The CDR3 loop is CASSPDRAYEQYF. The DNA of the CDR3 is TGTGCCAGCAGCCCGGACAGGGCCTACGAGCAGTACTTC.

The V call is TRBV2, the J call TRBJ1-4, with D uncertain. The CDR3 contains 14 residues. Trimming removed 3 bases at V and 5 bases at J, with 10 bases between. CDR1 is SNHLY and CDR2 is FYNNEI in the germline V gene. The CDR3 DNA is TGTGCCAGCAGTGAGTACACCCACAATGAAAAACTGTTTTTT. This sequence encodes CASSEYTHNEKLFF.

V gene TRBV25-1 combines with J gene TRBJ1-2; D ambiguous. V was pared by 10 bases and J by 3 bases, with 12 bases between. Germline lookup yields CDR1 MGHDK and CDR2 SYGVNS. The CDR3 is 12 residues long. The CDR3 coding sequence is TGTGCCACCGAAGGAGGTCACTATGGCTACACCTTC. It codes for CATEGGHYGYTF.

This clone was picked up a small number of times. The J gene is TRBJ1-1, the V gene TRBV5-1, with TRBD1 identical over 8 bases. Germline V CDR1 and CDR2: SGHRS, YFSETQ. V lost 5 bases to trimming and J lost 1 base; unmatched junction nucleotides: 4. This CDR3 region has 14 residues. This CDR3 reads CASRIQGENTEAFF. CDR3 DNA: TGCGCCAGCAGGATACAGGGGGAGAACACTGAAGCTTTCTTT.

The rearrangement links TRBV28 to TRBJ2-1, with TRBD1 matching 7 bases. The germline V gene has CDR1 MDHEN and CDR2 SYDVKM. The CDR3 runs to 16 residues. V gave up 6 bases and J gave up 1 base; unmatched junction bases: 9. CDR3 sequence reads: CASRGRGGQSYNEQFF. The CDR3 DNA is TGTGCCAGCAGGGGGAGAGGGGGCCAATCCTACAATGAGCAGTTCTTC.

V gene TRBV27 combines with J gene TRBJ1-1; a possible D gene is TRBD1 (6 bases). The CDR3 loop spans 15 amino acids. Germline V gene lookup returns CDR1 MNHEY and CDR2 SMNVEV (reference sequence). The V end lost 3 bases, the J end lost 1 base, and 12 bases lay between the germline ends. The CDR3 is CASSFQGMGNTEAFF. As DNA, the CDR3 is TGTGCCAGCAGTTTTCAGGGGATGGGGAACACTGAAGCTTTCTTT.

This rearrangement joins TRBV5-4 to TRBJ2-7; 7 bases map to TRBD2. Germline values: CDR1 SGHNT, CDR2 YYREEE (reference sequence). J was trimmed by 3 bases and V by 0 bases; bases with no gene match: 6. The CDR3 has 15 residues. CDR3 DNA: TGTGCCAGCAGCTTGGGGCGGGGGACCCACTACGAGCAGTACTTC. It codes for CASSLGRGTHYEQYF.

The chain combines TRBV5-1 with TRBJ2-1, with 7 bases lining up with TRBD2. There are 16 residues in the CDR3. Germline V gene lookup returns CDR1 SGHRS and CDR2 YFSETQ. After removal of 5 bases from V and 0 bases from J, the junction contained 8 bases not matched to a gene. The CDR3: CASSVSGTISYNEQFF. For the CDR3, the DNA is TGCGCCAGCAGTGTCAGCGGGACCATCTCCTACAATGAGCAGTTCTTC.

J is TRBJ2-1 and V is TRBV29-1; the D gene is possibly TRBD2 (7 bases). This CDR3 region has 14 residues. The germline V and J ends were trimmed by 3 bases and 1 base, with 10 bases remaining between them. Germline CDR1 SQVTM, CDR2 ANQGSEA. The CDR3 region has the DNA TGCAGCGTTGAGCGGGGGCAGTCCTACAATGAGCAGTTCTTC. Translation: CSVERGQSYNEQFF.

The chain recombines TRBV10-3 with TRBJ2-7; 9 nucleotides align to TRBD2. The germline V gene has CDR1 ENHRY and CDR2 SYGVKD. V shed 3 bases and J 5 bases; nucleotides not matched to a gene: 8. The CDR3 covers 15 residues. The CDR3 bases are TGTGCCATCAGTGACTCCGGGACTAGCCGCGACGAGCAGTACTTC. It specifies CAISDSGTSRDEQYF.

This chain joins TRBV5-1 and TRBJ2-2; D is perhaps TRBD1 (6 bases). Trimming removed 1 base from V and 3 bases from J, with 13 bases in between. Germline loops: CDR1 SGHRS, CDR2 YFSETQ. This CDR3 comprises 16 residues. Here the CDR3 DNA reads TGCGCCAGCAGCTTGATCTTACAGGGTGACACCGGGGAGCTGTTTTTT. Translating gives CASSLILQGDTGELFF.

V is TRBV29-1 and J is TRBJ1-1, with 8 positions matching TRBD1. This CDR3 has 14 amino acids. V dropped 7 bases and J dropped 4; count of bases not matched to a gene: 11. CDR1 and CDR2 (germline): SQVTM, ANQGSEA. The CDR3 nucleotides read TGCAGCGCGGTTGGACAGGGCTCGGTCACTGAAGCTTTCTTT. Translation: CSAVGQGSVTEAFF.

CDR3 in DNA: TGTGCCAGCAGTACCCTCCAGCGGGGTGGCCCCAATGAGCAGTTCTTC. Its translation: CASSTLQRGGPNEQFF. The gene calls are TRBV28 and TRBJ2-1, with TRBD2 matching 7 bases. Germline V CDR1 and CDR2: MDHEN, SYDVKM. The CDR3 runs 16 residues. Losses at the gene ends were 5 bases for V and 6 bases for J; bases not matched to a gene: 13. Together with reference TRBV28 and TRBJ2-1, the CDR3 gives the full variable domain: DVKVTQSSRYLVKRTGEKVFLECVQDMDHENMFWYRQDPGLGLRLIYFSYDVKMKEKGDIPEGYSVSREKKERFSLILESASTNQTSMYLCASSTLQRGGPNEQFFGPGTRLTVL.

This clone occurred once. The CDR3 sequence: CASSFLGGDTQYF. The CDR3 coding sequence is TGCGCCAGCAGCTTCTTGGGGGGGGATACGCAGTATTTT. The chain couples TRBV5-1 to TRBJ2-3; 7 positions match TRBD2. The length of the CDR3 is 13 residues. The J segment lost 6 bases and the V segment lost 2 bases, leaving 3 bases of the junction unmatched. Germline CDR1 reads SGHRS; CDR2 reads YFSETQ.

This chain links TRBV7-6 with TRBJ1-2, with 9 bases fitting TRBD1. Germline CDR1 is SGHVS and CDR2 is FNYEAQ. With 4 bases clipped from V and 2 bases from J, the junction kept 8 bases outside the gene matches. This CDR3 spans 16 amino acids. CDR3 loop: CASSSPGQGRNYGYTF. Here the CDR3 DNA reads TGTGCCAGCAGCTCCCCGGGACAGGGTCGAAACTATGGCTACACCTTC.

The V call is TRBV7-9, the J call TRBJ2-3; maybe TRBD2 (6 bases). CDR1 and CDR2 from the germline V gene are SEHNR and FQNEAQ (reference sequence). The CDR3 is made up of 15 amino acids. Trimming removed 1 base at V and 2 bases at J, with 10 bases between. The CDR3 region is CASSLGGGLTDTQYF. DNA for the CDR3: TGTGCCAGCAGCTTAGGGGGAGGACTCACAGATACGCAGTATTTT.

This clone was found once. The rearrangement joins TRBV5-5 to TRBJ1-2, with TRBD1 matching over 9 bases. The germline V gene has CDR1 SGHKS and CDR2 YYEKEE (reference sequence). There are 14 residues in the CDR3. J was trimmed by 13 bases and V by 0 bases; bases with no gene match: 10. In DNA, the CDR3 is TGTGCCAGCAGCTTGGTGGACAGGGGAGGGGAGAGCACCTTC. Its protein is CASSLVDRGGESTF.

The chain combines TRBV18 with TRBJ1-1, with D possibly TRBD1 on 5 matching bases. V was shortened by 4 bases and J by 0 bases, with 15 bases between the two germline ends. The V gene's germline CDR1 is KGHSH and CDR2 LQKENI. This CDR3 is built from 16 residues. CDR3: CASSLGVAGMNTEAFF. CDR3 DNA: TGTGCCAGCTCACTTGGGGTGGCAGGGATGAACACTGAAGCTTTCTTT. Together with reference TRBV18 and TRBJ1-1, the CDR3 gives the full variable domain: NAGVMQNPRHLVRRRGQEARLRCSPMKGHSHVYWYRQLPEEGLKFMVYLQKENIIDESGMPKERFSAEFPKEGPSILRIQQVVRGDSAAYFCASSLGVAGMNTEAFFGQGTRLTVV.

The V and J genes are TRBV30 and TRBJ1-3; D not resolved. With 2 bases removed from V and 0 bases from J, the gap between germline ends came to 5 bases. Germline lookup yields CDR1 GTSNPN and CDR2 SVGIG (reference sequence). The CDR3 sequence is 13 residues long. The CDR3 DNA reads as TGTGCCTGGAGTCCGGGCTCTGGAAACACCATATATTTT. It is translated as CAWSPGSGNTIYF.

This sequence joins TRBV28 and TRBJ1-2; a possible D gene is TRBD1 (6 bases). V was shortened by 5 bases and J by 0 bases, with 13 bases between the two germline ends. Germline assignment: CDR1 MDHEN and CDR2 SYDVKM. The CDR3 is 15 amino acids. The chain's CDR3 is CASSPPDRPNYGYTF. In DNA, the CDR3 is TGTGCCAGCAGTCCCCCTGACAGGCCTAACTATGGCTACACCTTC.

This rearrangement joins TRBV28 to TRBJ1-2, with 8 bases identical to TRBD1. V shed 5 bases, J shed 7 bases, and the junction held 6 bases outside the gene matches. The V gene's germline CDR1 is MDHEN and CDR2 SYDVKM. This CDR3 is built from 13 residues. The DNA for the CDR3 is TGTGCCAGCAGTCTCACAGGGGGATTTGGCTACACCTTC. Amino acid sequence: CASSLTGGFGYTF.

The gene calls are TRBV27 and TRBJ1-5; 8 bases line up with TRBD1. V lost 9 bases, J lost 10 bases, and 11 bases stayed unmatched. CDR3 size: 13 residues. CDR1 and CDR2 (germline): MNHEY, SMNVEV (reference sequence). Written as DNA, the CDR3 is TGTGCCAGTGGTGGACAGGGCTCCCCTCCCCAGCATTTT. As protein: CASGGQGSPPQHF.

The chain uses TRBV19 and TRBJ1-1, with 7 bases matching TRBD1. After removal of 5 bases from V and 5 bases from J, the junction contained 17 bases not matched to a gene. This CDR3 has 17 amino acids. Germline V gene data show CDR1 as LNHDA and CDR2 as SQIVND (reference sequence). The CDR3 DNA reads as TGTGCCAGTAGTCCGCCCGGCGGGACAGATTTTAAAACTGAAGCTTTCTTT. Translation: CASSPPGGTDFKTEAFF.

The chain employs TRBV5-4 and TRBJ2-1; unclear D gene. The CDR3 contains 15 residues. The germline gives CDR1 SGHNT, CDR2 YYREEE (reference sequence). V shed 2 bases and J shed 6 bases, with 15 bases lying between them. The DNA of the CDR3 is TGTGCCAGCAGCTTAGGTGGGCAGGTCGGCAATGAGCAGTTCTTC. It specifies CASSLGGQVGNEQFF.

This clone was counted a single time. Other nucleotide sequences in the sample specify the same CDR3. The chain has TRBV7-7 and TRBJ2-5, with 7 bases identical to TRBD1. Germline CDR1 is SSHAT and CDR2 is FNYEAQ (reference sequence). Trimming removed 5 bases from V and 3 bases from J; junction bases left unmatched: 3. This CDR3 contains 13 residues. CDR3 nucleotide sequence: TGTGCCAGCAGCCGAGACAGGGAAGAGACCCAGTACTTC. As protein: CASSRDREETQYF.

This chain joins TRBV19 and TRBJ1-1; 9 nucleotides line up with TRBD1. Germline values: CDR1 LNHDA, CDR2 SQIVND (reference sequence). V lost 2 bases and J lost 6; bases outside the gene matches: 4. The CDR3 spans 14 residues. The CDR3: CASSITGGLPEAFF. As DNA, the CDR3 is TGTGCCAGTAGTATAACAGGGGGCTTGCCTGAAGCTTTCTTT.